The clone carrying this T cell receptor (beta chain) was detected ten times or more. Antigen: not known. This CDR3 is 13 amino acids long. V shed 8 bases and J 0 bases; nucleotides not matched to a gene: 0. Germline V lookup: CDR1 ENHRY, CDR2 SYGVKD. The data were taken from a study of CD8 T cells in ankylosing spondylitis. Regarding the study as a whole: Matched synovial fluid from ankylosing spondylitis patients was reported to be enriched for disease-linked clones. A subset of motif variants has previously been described in the synovial fluid and blood of reactive arthritis. A TCR beta motif of eight or nine highly homologous variants seemed to mark ankylosing spondylitis blood.

Scientists made TCR beta libraries using quantitative 5'-RACE with molecular barcodes. TCRdb called the 5' RACE reads again in MiXCR, with one record for every CDR3 protein. This sample has around 220,000 distinct CDR3 sequences, with about 18% found just once. This sequence was found in a male donor with ankylosing spondylitis. This rearrangement joins TRBV10-3 to TRBJ1-1; 10 bases match TRBD1. Sample: blood, either unsorted or a sorted T cell fraction (not recorded which). CDR3 sequence (DNA): TGTGCCATCGGGACAGGGGTGAACACTGAAGCTTTCTTT. Translation gives CAIGTGVNTEAFF.